These 14 T cell receptor beta chains share one sample of origin, sequenced in a study of shared clonotypes between healthy human individuals. Data came from immunoSEQ multiplex PCR; TCRdb stores just in-frame clones and leaves some out. The repertoire holds hundreds of thousands of clones, with about 96% as singletons. Sequenced: naive CD4+ T cells sorted from blood. The sample's subset: CD45RA+ positively selected. These receptors originate from a woman in her 30s in good health.

This clone was found once. The chain is built from TRBV6-6 and TRBJ1-3; D gene unclear. The CDR3 extends over 14 amino acids. Trimming stripped 6 bases from V and 0 bases from J, with 9 bases between. Germline assignment: CDR1 MNHNY and CDR2 SVGAGI (reference sequence). DNA of the CDR3: TGTGCCAGCAGCCCACTAACCTCTGGAAACACCATATATTTT. Its protein is CASSPLTSGNTIYF.

This clone showed up just once. This rearrangement joins TRBV6-1 to TRBJ2-1; 7 bases are shared with TRBD2. This CDR3 has 13 amino acids. The ends lost 7 bases at V and 3 bases at J; junction bases unmatched: 3. The V gene's germline CDR1 is MNHNS and CDR2 SASEGT. CDR3 DNA sequence: TGTGCCAGCACGCCTAGCGGCTACAATGAGCAGTTCTTC. This gives the protein CASTPSGYNEQFF.

The chain recombines TRBV27 with TRBJ2-7; D call uncertain. CDR1 MNHEY and CDR2 SMNVEV come from the germline V gene (reference sequence). V was cut by 6 bases and J by 0 bases, with 12 bases left in between. This CDR3 has 14 amino acids. CDR3 nucleotide sequence: TGTGCCAGCAGCCCCCGCTGGAGCTCCTACGAGCAGTACTTC. Protein product: CASSPRWSSYEQYF.

V usage is TRBV7-2 and J usage is TRBJ1-2; the D is unclear. Per germline, CDR1 SGHTA and CDR2 FQGNSA. The V and J ends lost 5 bases and 4 bases respectively, with 20 bases between them. This CDR3 has 16 amino acids. The DNA of the CDR3 is TGTGCCAGCAGCCCGCGGCTCCGGGATGGCCTCTATGGCTACACCTTC. It yields the protein CASSPRLRDGLYGYTF. Variable domain in full (rest from reference TRBV7-2 and TRBJ1-2): GAGVSQSPSNKVTEKGKDVELRCDPISGHTALYWYRQSLGQGLEFLIYFQGNSAPDKSGLPSDRFSAERTGGSVSTLTIQRTQQEDSAVYLCASSPRLRDGLYGYTFGSGTRLTVV.

CDR3 sequence: CASSPRALDSYEQYF. CDR3 in DNA: TGTGCCAGCAGTCCCCGGGCCCTGGATTCCTACGAGCAGTACTTC. The V call is TRBV27, the J call TRBJ2-5; D remains unclear. The last part of the DNA fits TRBJ2-7 better; the J call may be wrong. The CDR3 sequence is 15 residues long. CDR1 is MNHEY, CDR2 SMNVEV, per germline (reference sequence).

The chain recombines TRBV5-1 with TRBJ1-1, with a tentative D call TRBD1 (6 bases). V gave up 1 base and J gave up 0 bases, with 13 bases separating them. Germline V gene lookup returns CDR1 SGHRS and CDR2 YFSETQ. The CDR3 runs to 16 residues. The CDR3 protein is CASSLPTGSMNTEAFF. DNA of the CDR3: TGCGCCAGCAGCTTGCCCACAGGGTCTATGAACACTGAAGCTTTCTTT.

The chain carries TRBV10-3 and TRBJ2-3; 11 nucleotides align to TRBD2. Germline lookup yields CDR1 ENHRY and CDR2 SYGVKD. The CDR3 contains 18 residues. V was clipped by 2 bases and J by 3 bases; unmatched bases: 10. CDR3 bases: TGTGCCATCAGTGAGGGATTAGCGGGAGGGGTAAGAACAGATACGCAGTATTTT. Protein: CAISEGLAGGVRTDTQYF.

The rearrangement uses TRBV5-5 and TRBJ1-1; TRBD1 matches at 9 bases. Per the germline V gene, CDR1 is SGHKS and CDR2 is YYEKEE (reference sequence). This CDR3 comprises 15 residues. With 4 bases clipped from V and 1 base from J, the junction kept 5 bases outside the gene matches. CDR3 nucleotide sequence: TGTGCCAGCAGCACCCCGGGACAGGGGAACACTGAAGCTTTCTTT. Protein sequence: CASSTPGQGNTEAFF.

Concerning this clone itself: Mismatch with germline at one junction end may stem from a read error. Other DNA variants within this sample encode the same CDR3. V gene TRBV13 combines with J gene TRBJ2-7; D not certain. CDR1 and CDR2 from the germline V gene are PRHDT and FYEKMQ (reference sequence). The CDR3 has 12 residues. The CDR3 DNA reads TGTGCCAGCAGCTCCGGAACCTACGAGCAGTATTTC. Protein product: CASSSGTYEQYF.

This chain joins TRBV6-1 and TRBJ1-2; 8 bases align to TRBD1. This CDR3 is 16 amino acids long. From germline, CDR1 is MNHNS and CDR2 SASEGT. The J segment lost 2 bases and the V segment lost 1 base, leaving 6 bases of the junction unmatched. For the CDR3, the DNA is TGTGCCAGCAGTGAAGGGAACAGGGGGTGGAACTATGGCTACACCTTC. Translated, it gives CASSEGNRGWNYGYTF.

This sequence joins TRBV6-1 and TRBJ1-3; no definite D call. The CDR3 extends over 13 amino acids. In germline, CDR1 is MNHNS, CDR2 SASEGT. V was clipped by 3 bases and J by 4 bases, with 7 bases between them. CDR3 nucleotide sequence: TGTGCCAGCAGTGAGAAATCAGGAAACACCATATATTTT. It yields the protein CASSEKSGNTIYF.

The chain couples TRBV20-1 to TRBJ2-7; D unclear. CDR1 is DFQATT and CDR2 is SNEGSKA in the germline V gene (reference sequence). The CDR3 consists of 11 residues. Trimming shortened V by 4 bases and J by 4 bases, and 8 bases separated the two germline ends. The CDR3 loop reads CSATQDYEQYF. In DNA form, the CDR3 reads TGCAGTGCTACACAAGATTACGAGCAGTACTTC.

The table lists this clone with a count of one. The chain links TRBV18 to TRBJ2-2; D is uncertain. This CDR3 region has 16 residues. V dropped 3 bases and J dropped 3 bases, with 14 bases sitting between them. The V gene's germline CDR1 is KGHSH and CDR2 LQKENI. In DNA, the CDR3 is TGTGCCAGCTCACCTAGAAGGGATCCTCACACCGGGGAGCTGTTTTTT. The encoded protein is CASSPRRDPHTGELFF.

This sequence joins TRBV6-5 and TRBJ2-2; tentatively, D is TRBD2 (5 bases). Trimming removed 6 bases at V and 3 bases at J, with 11 bases between. Germline CDR1 MNHEY, CDR2 SVGAGI. The CDR3 sequence is 14 residues long. As DNA, the CDR3 is TGTGCCAGCAGAATCCTCGGGGACACCGGGGAGCTGTTTTTT. Residues: CASRILGDTGELFF.